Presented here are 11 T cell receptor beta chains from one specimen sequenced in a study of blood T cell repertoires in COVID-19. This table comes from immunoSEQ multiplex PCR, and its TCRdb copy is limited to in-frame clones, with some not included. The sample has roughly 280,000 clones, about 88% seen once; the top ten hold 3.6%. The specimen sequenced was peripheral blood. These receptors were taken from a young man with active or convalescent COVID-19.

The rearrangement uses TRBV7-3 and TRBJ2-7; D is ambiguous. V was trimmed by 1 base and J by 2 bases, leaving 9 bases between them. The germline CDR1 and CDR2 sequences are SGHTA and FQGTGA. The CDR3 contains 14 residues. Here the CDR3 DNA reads TGTGCCAGCAGCTTAAACGCCGGTACCTACGAGCAGTACTTC. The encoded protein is CASSLNAGTYEQYF.

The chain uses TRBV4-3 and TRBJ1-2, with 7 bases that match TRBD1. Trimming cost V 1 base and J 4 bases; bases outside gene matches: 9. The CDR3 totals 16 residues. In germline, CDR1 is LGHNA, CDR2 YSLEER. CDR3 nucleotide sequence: TGCGCCAGCAGCCAAGGTGACTGGGACAGCATCTATGGCTACACCTTC. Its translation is CASSQGDWDSIYGYTF.

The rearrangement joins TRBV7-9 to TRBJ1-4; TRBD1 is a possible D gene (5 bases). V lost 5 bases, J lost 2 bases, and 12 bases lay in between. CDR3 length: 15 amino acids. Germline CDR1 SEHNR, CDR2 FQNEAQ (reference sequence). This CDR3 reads CASSLGRGTNEKLFF. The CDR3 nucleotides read TGTGCCAGCAGCCTAGGCCGGGGGACTAATGAAAAACTGTTTTTT.

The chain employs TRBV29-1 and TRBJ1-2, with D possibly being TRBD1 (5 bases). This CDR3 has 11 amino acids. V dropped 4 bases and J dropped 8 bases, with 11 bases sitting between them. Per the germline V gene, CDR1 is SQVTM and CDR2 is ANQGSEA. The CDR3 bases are TGCAGCGTTGTTGGGGGAGGCGGCTACACCTTC. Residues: CSVVGGGGYTF.

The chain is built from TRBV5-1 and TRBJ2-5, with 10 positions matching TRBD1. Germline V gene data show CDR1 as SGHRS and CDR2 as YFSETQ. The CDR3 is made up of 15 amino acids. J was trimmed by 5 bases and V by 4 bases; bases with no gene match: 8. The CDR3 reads CASSTGQGMGETQYF. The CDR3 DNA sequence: TGCGCCAGCAGCACGGGACAGGGGATGGGGGAGACCCAGTACTTC.

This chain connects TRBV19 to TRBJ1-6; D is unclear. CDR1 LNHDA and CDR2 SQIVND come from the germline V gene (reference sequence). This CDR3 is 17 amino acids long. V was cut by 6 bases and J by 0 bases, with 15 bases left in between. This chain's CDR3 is CASRLLHSSSYNSPLHF. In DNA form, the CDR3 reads TGTGCCAGTAGGCTTCTCCACTCGAGCTCCTATAATTCACCCCTCCACTTT.

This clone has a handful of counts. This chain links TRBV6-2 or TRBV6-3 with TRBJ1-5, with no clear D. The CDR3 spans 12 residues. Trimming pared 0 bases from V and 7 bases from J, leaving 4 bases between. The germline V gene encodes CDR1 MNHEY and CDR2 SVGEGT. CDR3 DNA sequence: TGTGCCAGCAGTTACTCCCGGCAGCCCCAGCATTTT. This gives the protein CASSYSRQPQHF.

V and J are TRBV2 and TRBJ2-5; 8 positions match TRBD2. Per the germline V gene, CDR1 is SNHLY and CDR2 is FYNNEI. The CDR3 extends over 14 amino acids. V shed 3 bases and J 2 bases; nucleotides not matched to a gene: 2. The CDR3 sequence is CASSETGGQETQYF. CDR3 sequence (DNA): TGTGCCAGCAGTGAGACGGGAGGGCAAGAGACCCAGTACTTC.

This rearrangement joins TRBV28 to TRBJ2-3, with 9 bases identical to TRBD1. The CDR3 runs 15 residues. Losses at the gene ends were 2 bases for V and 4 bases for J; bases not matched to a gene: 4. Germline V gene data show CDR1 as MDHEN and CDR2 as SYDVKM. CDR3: CASSLPGTGSDTQYF. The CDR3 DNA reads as TGTGCCAGCAGTTTACCCGGGACAGGGTCAGATACGCAGTATTTT.

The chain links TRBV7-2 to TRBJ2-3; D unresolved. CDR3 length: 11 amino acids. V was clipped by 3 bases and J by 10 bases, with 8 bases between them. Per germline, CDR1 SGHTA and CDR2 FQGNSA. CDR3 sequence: CASSFNRAQYF. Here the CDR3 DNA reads TGTGCCAGCAGCTTTAATCGGGCGCAGTATTTT.

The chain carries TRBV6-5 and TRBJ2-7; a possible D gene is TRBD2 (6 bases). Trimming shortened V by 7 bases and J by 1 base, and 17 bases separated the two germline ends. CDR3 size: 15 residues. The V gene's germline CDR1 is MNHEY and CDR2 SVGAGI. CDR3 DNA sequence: TGTGCCAGCACCGAACTGGGACTGCCATCCTACGAGCAGTACTTC. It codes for CASTELGLPSYEQYF.